This entry concerns a single TCR beta chain. Its specificity is not known. This entry comes from a study of coeliac disease. Broader study findings: Only 1 of 6 controls, but 9 of 18 coeliac samples, showed published gliadin-specific TRB sequences. Lower clonality than controls marked TRB and TRG repertoires from active celiac intraepithelial and lamina propria samples. The authors judged this method unsuitable for unbiased gliadin-specific T cell detection.

Each fraction contributed one roughly 500,000-cell aliquot for sequencing. V was cut by 2 bases and J by 5 bases, with 18 bases left in between. Germline V gene sequence: CDR1 MNHEY, CDR2 SVGAGI. This CDR3 is built from 16 residues. Repertoires were generated with immunoSEQ multiplex PCR, while TCRdb's copy carries only in-frame clones and drops some. The data show under 3,000 clones, more than 55% seen once. This TCR was sampled from a woman aged 70 to 79 with celiac disease on a gluten-free diet. The gene calls are TRBV6-5 and TRBJ2-5, with D perhaps TRBD2 (5 bases). Material for sequencing was lamina propria lymphocytes from the gut. CDR3 bases: TGTGCCAGCAGTTACATAGACTACAGTTTGGGGGAGACCCAGTACTTC. Protein: CASSYIDYSLGETQYF.